This entry is about one TCR beta chain. Antigen unknown. The PCR employed 60 Vbeta primers together with 13 Jbeta primers. Measured with immunoSEQ multiplex PCR; TCRdb has only the in-frame clones, and not every one. This sample has roughly 200,000 clones, with around 75% found just once. These data come from a study of cytomegalovirus exposure and HLA in healthy donors. The study's findings and limits: The study carried out a later analysis of TCR beta sequences. It associated some 15,000 of them with specific HLA alleles at a false discovery rate of 0.05. Productive status was seen about 90% or about 30% of the time for most TCR beta V segments in an earlier analysis.

The junction had 5 bases not matched to a gene; V was cut back by 0 bases and J by 1 base. The CDR3 length is 16 residues. Germline values: CDR1 LGHNA, CDR2 YSLEER. Sequenced material: PBMCs. This receptor was taken from a male donor in good health and CMV-seronegative. The chain employs TRBV4-3 and TRBJ2-7; 8 nucleotides match TRBD1. Here the CDR3 DNA reads TGCGCCAGCAGCCAAGACCCCGGGACAGGTTCCTACGAGCAGTACTTC. Its protein is CASSQDPGTGSYEQYF.